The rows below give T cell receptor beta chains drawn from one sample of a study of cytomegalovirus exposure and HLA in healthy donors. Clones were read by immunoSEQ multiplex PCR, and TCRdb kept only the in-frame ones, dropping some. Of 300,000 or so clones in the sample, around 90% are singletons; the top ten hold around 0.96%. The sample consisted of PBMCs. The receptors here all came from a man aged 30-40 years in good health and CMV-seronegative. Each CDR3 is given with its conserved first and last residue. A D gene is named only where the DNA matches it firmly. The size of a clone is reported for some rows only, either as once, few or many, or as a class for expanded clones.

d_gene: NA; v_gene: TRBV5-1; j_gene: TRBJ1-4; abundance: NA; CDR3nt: TGCGCCAGCAGCGCCGGGCAGGGGAATGAAAAACTGTTTTTT; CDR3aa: CASSAGQGNEKLFF
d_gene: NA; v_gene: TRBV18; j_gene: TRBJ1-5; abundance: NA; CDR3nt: TGTGCCAGCTCAGGTAGTTTCAATCAGCCCCAGCATTTT; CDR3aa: CASSGSFNQPQHF
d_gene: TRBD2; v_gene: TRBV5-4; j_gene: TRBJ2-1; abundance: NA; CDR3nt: TGTGCCAGCAGCTTGGAGTCAGGACTAGCGGGGGGGCCTTCCTATGAGCAGTTCTTC; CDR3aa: CASSLESGLAGGPSYEQFF
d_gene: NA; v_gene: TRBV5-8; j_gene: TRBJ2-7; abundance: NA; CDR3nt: TGTGCCAGCAGCCCGAGGGCCAAAGTGACTACTACTGACTACGAGCAGTACTTC; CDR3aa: CASSPRAKVTTTDYEQYF
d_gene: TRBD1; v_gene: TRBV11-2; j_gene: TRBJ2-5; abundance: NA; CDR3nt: TGTGCCAGCAGCTTAGCATCGACAGGGCGCGCCGAGACCCAGTACTTC; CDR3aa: CASSLASTGRAETQYF
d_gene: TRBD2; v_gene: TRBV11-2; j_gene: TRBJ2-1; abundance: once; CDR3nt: TGTGCCAGCAGCGTTAGCGGGGGGGCTGTTGAGCAGTTCTTC; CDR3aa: CASSVSGGAVEQFF
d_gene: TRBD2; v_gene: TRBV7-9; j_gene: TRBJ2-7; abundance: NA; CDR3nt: TGTGCCAGCAGCTCACCGGGGGGACCTTCTCAAGAGCAGTACTTC; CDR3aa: CASSSPGGPSQEQYF
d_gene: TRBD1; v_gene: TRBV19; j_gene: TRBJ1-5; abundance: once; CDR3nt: TGTGCCAGTAGTATCCCCCGGGACAGGGGGCAACGTATGGGCAATCAGCCCCAGCATTTT; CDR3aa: CASSIPRDRGQRMGNQPQHF
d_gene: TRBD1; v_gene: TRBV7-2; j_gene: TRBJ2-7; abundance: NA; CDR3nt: TGTGCCAGCAGGAGACAGGGCGGCTACGAGCAGTACTTC; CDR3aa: CASRRQGGYEQYF
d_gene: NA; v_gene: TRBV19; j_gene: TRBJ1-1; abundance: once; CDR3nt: TGTGCCAGTAGTATCTACAGGACCACTGAAGCTTTCTTT; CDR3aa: CASSIYRTTEAFF
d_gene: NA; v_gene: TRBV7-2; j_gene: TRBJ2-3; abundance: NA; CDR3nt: TGTGCCAGCAGCTTAGCTACAGGGTTCACAGATACGCAGTATTTT; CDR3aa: CASSLATGFTDTQYF
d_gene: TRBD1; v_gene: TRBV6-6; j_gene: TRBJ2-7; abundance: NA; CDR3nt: TGTGCCAGCAGTTACTCGACGACAGGGACCTACGAGCAGTACTTC; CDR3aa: CASSYSTTGTYEQYF
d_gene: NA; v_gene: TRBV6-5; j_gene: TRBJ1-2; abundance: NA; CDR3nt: TGTGCCAGCAGTTCCCCAGGGGCTCCTCGTAACTATGGCTACACCTTC; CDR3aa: CASSSPGAPRNYGYTF
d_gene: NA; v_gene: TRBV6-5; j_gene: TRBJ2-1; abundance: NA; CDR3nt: TGTGCCAGCAGTCAACGCCGGGGTTCTTACAATGAGCAGTTCTTC; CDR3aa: CASSQRRGSYNEQFF
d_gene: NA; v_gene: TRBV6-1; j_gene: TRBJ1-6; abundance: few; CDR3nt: TGTGCCAGCAGGGATTTAGACCGGAGATCCCTCCACTTT; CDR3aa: CASRDLDRRSLHF
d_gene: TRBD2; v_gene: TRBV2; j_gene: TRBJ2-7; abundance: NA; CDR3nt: TGTGCCAGCAGAGGACTAGCGGGGGACGAGCAGTACTTC; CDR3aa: CASRGLAGDEQYF
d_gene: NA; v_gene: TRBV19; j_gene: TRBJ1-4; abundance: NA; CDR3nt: TGTGCCAGTCGTGTCGTTGCAACTAATGAAAAACTGTTTTTT; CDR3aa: CASRVVATNEKLFF